Following are 27 T cell receptor beta chains from one sample sequenced in a study of OX40 agonist ivuxolimab in advanced cancers. Using immunoSEQ multiplex PCR, the repertoire was profiled, and TCRdb retains in-frame clones only, with some absent. The table includes approximately 49,000 clones, around four fifths detected once. This specimen was CD4+ or CD8+ T cells sorted from blood, taken in a trial of the OX40 agonist ivuxolimab. These receptors were taken from an adult with an advanced solid tumor such as melanoma, head and neck, liver or kidney cancer.

The rearrangement links TRBV30 to TRBJ2-7; D is uncertain. Per the germline V gene, CDR1 is GTSNPN and CDR2 is SVGIG (reference sequence). Between the trimmed V and J ends, which lost 2 bases and 6 bases, there was a span of 8 bases. This CDR3 is 11 amino acids long. The CDR3 reads CAWSIYGEQYF. The CDR3, as DNA: TGTGCCTGGAGTATTTATGGCGAGCAGTACTTC.

V is TRBV6-6 and J is TRBJ2-5; perhaps TRBD2 as D (5 bases). The V end lost 6 bases, the J end lost 5 bases, and 16 bases lay between the germline ends. Germline lookup yields CDR1 MNHNY and CDR2 SVGAGI (reference sequence). The CDR3 runs 14 residues. The CDR3 region has the DNA TGTGCCAGCAGAGGCTCTGAAGGCGGGGAGACCCAGTACTTC. Residues: CASRGSEGGETQYF.

Worth noting for this clone: Relative to the germline gene, one junction end is altered; a read error may explain this. The chain joins TRBV7-2 to TRBJ2-7, with 12 positions matching TRBD2. The CDR3 spans 13 residues. The germline CDR1 and CDR2 sequences are SGHTA and FQGNSA. CDR3 loop: CASSSGLAGVRQF. The CDR3 nucleotides are TGTGCCAGCAGCTCGGGACTAGCGGGCGTCCGACAGTTC.

V usage is TRBV28 and J usage is TRBJ1-1; the D is unclear. The germline V gene encodes CDR1 MDHEN and CDR2 SYDVKM. Trimming stripped 11 bases from V and 1 base from J, with 20 bases between. The CDR3 is 15 amino acids. The CDR3 reads CAHKEQTVPNTEAFF. The CDR3 DNA is TGTGCCCATAAGGAGCAGACGGTTCCGAACACTGAAGCTTTCTTT.

The chain joins TRBV5-5 to TRBJ1-1, with D perhaps TRBD1 (5 bases). The CDR3 sequence is 16 residues long. Germline CDR1 and CDR2: SGHKS and YYEKEE (reference sequence). V lost 1 base to trimming and J lost 0 bases, with 13 bases between them. The CDR3 region is CASSLMGGTLNTEAFF. DNA of the CDR3: TGTGCCAGCAGCTTGATGGGGGGGACCCTGAACACTGAAGCTTTCTTT.

The chain employs TRBV7-2 and TRBJ2-7, with D possibly TRBD2 on 6 matching bases. This CDR3 is built from 14 residues. Germline V lookup: CDR1 SGHTA, CDR2 FQGNSA. V was pared by 6 bases and J by 6 bases, with 18 bases between. The CDR3 protein is CASRSRDSPVEQYF. The CDR3 nucleotides read TGTGCCAGCAGGTCCCGGGACTCCCCCGTCGAGCAGTACTTC.

This chain joins TRBV4-3 and TRBJ2-5, with D tentatively TRBD1 (6 bases). V lost 0 bases and J lost 7, with 15 bases in between. CDR1 is LGHNA and CDR2 is YSLEER in the germline V gene. This CDR3 has 15 amino acids. The chain's CDR3 is CASSQDRYRVMTQYF. The CDR3 bases are TGCGCCAGCAGCCAAGATCGATACAGGGTAATGACCCAGTACTTC.

This clone was picked up a small number of times. The J gene is TRBJ1-5, the V gene TRBV18; D gene unclear. The V gene lost 3 bases and the J gene lost 9 bases, with 12 bases spanning the gap. The CDR3 runs to 13 residues. CDR1 and CDR2 from the germline V gene are KGHSH and LQKENI. The CDR3 DNA reads as TGTGCCAGCTCACCCGGGTCGACACCGCCCCAGCATTTT. The encoded protein is CASSPGSTPPQHF.

This chain links TRBV7-2 with TRBJ2-5; D possibly corresponds to TRBD2 (6 bases). The germline V gene encodes CDR1 SGHTA and CDR2 FQGNSA. The ends were cut back, 5 bases at V and 2 bases at J, with 15 bases in the middle. The CDR3 spans 15 residues. CDR3 sequence: CASSRGEGEQETQYF. As DNA, the CDR3 is TGTGCCAGCAGCCGCGGGGAAGGAGAGCAAGAGACCCAGTACTTC.

The J gene is TRBJ2-7, the V gene TRBV5-5, with D perhaps matching TRBD2 (5 bases). In germline, CDR1 is SGHKS, CDR2 YYEKEE (reference sequence). V shed 4 bases and J shed 6 bases, with 20 bases lying between them. This CDR3 comprises 15 residues. The chain's CDR3 is CASSIQGRGLGEQYF. The DNA for the CDR3 is TGTGCCAGCAGCATCCAAGGGCGCGGGTTAGGCGAGCAGTACTTC.

This clone turned up a few times. The rearrangement joins TRBV2 to TRBJ2-5; a weak D match, TRBD2 (6 bases). This CDR3 comprises 14 residues. Trimming took 6 bases from V and 1 from J, leaving 12 bases between them. Germline V lookup: CDR1 SNHLY, CDR2 FYNNEI. This CDR3 reads CASSRDSIQETQYF. Written as DNA, the CDR3 is TGTGCCAGCAGCCGGGACTCTATCCAAGAGACCCAGTACTTC.

The gene calls are TRBV6-5 and TRBJ2-2; D unclear. Germline CDR1 and CDR2: MNHEY and SVGAGI. V shed 0 bases and J shed 7 bases, with 15 bases lying between them. The CDR3 length is 16 residues. CDR3 DNA: TGTGCCAGCAGTTACTCATTCCGCTCCCAGGTCGGGGAGCTGTTTTTT. It codes for CASSYSFRSQVGELFF.

This clone has a handful of counts. The rearrangement joins TRBV11-2 to TRBJ1-1, with D unresolved. This CDR3 is 16 amino acids long. Germline V lookup: CDR1 SGHAT, CDR2 FQNNGV. V was trimmed by 0 bases and J by 1 base, leaving 12 bases between them. The CDR3 spells CASSLEFRVKNTEAFF. In nucleotides, the CDR3 is TGTGCCAGCAGCTTAGAGTTTCGGGTTAAGAACACTGAAGCTTTCTTT.

V and J are TRBV5-1 and TRBJ2-5, with 12 bases fitting TRBD2. CDR1 and CDR2 (germline): SGHRS, YFSETQ. The CDR3 consists of 14 residues. The trim removed 4 bases at V and 5 bases at J, leaving 3 bases unmatched. CDR3 nucleotide sequence: TGCGCCAGCAGCACGACTAGCGGGAGTGAGACCCAGTACTTC. Its translation is CASSTTSGSETQYF.

This rearrangement joins TRBV11-2 to TRBJ2-1, with D possibly being TRBD1 or TRBD2 (5 bases each). In germline, CDR1 is SGHAT, CDR2 FQNNGV. This CDR3 is built from 16 residues. Trimming left V 1 base short and J 2 bases short, with 12 bases between. For the CDR3, the DNA is TGTGCCAGCAGCTTAGGGGTCGGGGCGGCCTACAATGAGCAGTTCTTC. As protein: CASSLGVGAAYNEQFF.

A word on this clone: Sequence at one end of the junction differs from germline and may be a read error. This chain connects TRBV10-3 to TRBJ1-3; D gene uncertain. CDR3 length: 15 residues. CDR1 ENHRY and CDR2 SYGVKD come from the germline V gene. The DNA for the CDR3 is TGTGCCATCAGTAAGTCCGAGAGCTCTGGAAACACCATATATTTT. Protein: CAISKSESSGNTIYF.

The chain uses TRBV19 and TRBJ2-5; D is ambiguous. There are 12 residues in the CDR3. Trimming shortened V by 5 bases and J by 3 bases, and 7 bases separated the two germline ends. Germline V lookup: CDR1 LNHDA, CDR2 SQIVND (reference sequence). CDR3 bases: TGTGCCAGTAGTTCTCCGGAAGAGACCCAGTACTTC. Its protein product is CASSSPEETQYF. Drawing the rest from reference TRBV19 and TRBJ2-5, the complete variable domain is DGGITQSPKYLFRKEGQNVTLSCEQNLNHDAMYWYRQDPGQGLRLIYYSQIVNDFQKGDIAEGYSVSREKKESFPLTVTSAQKNPTAFYLCASSSPEETQYFGPGTRLLVL.

This clone appeared a single time. The chain is built from TRBV4-1 and TRBJ2-2, with 11 positions matching TRBD2. The V gene end was trimmed by 7 bases and the J gene end by 8 bases; junction bases not matched to a gene: 9. This CDR3 is 15 amino acids long. Germline assignment: CDR1 MGHRA and CDR2 YSYEKL. CDR3 in amino acids: CASKTSGISTGELFF. Written as DNA, the CDR3 is TGCGCCAGCAAGACTAGCGGGATTTCTACGGGGGAGCTGTTTTTT.

The V call is TRBV6-6, the J call TRBJ2-5; D is possibly TRBD2 (5 bases). CDR3 length equals 14 residues. The V end was cut by 0 bases, the J end by 1 base, with 6 bases between. Germline V lookup: CDR1 MNHNY, CDR2 SVGAGI (reference sequence). CDR3 loop: CASSYSTSQETQYF. CDR3 bases: TGTGCCAGCAGTTACTCTACTAGCCAAGAGACCCAGTACTTC.

The chain couples TRBV10-2 to TRBJ1-5; D not resolved. V lost 2 bases and J lost 2, with 7 bases in between. Germline V gives CDR1 WSHSY, CDR2 SAAADI. The CDR3 runs to 14 residues. The CDR3 region has the DNA TGCGCCAGCAGTGAGGAGGGTCGCAATCAGCCCCAGCATTTT. Residues: CASSEEGRNQPQHF.

This clone was detected a few times. The V gene is TRBV2, the J gene TRBJ1-5; D is ambiguous. This CDR3 contains 13 residues. V dropped 7 bases and J dropped 0 bases, with 7 bases sitting between them. Germline loops: CDR1 SNHLY, CDR2 FYNNEI. The CDR3 region is CASKVNSNQPQHF. CDR3 sequence (DNA): TGTGCCAGCAAGGTTAATAGCAATCAGCCCCAGCATTTT.

This chain connects TRBV2 to TRBJ1-5; D is unresolved. From germline, CDR1 is SNHLY and CDR2 FYNNEI. The CDR3 spans 13 residues. With 6 bases removed from V and 2 bases from J, the gap between germline ends came to 8 bases. This CDR3 reads CASSNWRNQPQHF. CDR3 bases: TGTGCCAGCAGCAATTGGCGCAATCAGCCCCAGCATTTT.

This clone occurred a few times. The rearrangement links TRBV18 to TRBJ1-2, with D possibly matching TRBD1 (5 bases). The CDR3 sequence is 14 residues long. With 8 bases removed from V and 0 bases from J, the gap between germline ends came to 13 bases. Germline CDR1 reads KGHSH; CDR2 reads LQKENI. The CDR3 spells CASARGASNYGYTF. As DNA, the CDR3 is TGTGCCAGCGCACGAGGGGCCTCTAACTATGGCTACACCTTC.

The V and J genes are TRBV27 and TRBJ1-1; no clear D gene. Trimming took off 2 bases at V and 7 bases at J, with 11 bases between the two ends. CDR1 is MNHEY and CDR2 is SMNVEV in the germline V gene (reference sequence). CDR3 length: 13 amino acids. DNA of the CDR3: TGTGCCAGCAGTTTAAAGGTCTTCGGTGAAGCTTTCTTT. It translates to CASSLKVFGEAFF.

V usage is TRBV18 and J usage is TRBJ1-4; D gene uncertain. Trimming pared 1 base from V and 0 bases from J, leaving 6 bases between. Germline CDR1 and CDR2: KGHSH and LQKENI. The CDR3 extends over 15 amino acids. The chain's CDR3 is CASSPLKATNEKLFF. The CDR3 nucleotides are TGTGCCAGCTCACCACTTAAGGCAACTAATGAAAAACTGTTTTTT. The entire variable domain, with the rest obtained from reference TRBV18 and TRBJ1-4, is as follows: NAGVMQNPRHLVRRRGQEARLRCSPMKGHSHVYWYRQLPEEGLKFMVYLQKENIIDESGMPKERFSAEFPKEGPSILRIQQVVRGDSAAYFCASSPLKATNEKLFFGSGTQLSVL.

The chain combines TRBV6-1 with TRBJ2-1; tentative D call: TRBD2 (7 bases). V gave up 9 bases and J gave up 2 bases, with 14 bases separating them. CDR3 size: 14 residues. Germline CDR1 MNHNS, CDR2 SASEGT. Written as DNA, the CDR3 is TGTGCCAGTGAGGGGAGGGGGGCCTACAATGAGCAGTTCTTC. Protein sequence: CASEGRGAYNEQFF.

This chain uses TRBV19 with TRBJ1-3, with TRBD1 identical over 7 bases. The V and J ends lost 4 bases and 7 bases, in that order; junction bases with no gene match: 7. CDR3 length equals 14 residues. Per germline, CDR1 LNHDA and CDR2 SQIVND (reference sequence). CDR3 in amino acids: CASSTALTGNTIYF. The CDR3 DNA is TGTGCCAGTAGTACGGCCCTGACAGGGAACACCATATATTTT.